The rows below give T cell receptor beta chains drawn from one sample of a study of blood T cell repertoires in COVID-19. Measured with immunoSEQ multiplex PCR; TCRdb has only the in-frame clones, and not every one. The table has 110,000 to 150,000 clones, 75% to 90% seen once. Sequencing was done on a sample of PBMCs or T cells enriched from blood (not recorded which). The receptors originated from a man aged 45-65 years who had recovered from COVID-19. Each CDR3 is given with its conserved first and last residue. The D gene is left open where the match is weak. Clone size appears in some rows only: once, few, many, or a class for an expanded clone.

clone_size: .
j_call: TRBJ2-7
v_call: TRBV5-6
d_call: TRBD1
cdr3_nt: TGTGCCAGCAGCTTGGTCCCCAGGGGGCCAGACGAGCAGTACTTC
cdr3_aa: CASSLVPRGPDEQYF

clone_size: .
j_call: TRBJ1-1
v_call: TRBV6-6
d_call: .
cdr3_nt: TGTGCCAGCTGTAACAGGGAGAAGAACACTGAAGCTTTCTTT
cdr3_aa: CASCNREKNTEAFF

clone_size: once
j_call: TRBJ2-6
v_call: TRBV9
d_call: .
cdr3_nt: TGTGCCAGCAGCGTTATCCCCGGGACTCTCTCTGGGGCCAACGTCCTGACTTTC
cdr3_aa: CASSVIPGTLSGANVLTF

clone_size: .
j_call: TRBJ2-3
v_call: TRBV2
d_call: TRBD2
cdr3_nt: TGTGCCAGCAGGGCTCTAGCGGGGGAATCAGATACGCAGTATTTT
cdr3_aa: CASRALAGESDTQYF

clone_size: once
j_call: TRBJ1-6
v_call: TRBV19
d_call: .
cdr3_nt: TGTGCCAGTATTGGGGCTGTCGGTTCACCCCTCCACTTT
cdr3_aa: CASIGAVGSPLHF

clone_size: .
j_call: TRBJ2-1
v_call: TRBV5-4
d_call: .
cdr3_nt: TGTGCCAGCAGCCCTACGGGTTACAATGAGCAGTTCTTC
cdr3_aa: CASSPTGYNEQFF

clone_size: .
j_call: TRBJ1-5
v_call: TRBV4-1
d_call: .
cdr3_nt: TGCGCCAGCAGCCAAACCTATAGCAATCAGCCCCAGCATTTT
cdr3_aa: CASSQTYSNQPQHF

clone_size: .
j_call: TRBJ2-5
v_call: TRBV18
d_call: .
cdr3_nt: TGTGCCAGCCGTCGGCAGGGCCGCGAGACCCAGTACTTC
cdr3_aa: CASRRQGRETQYF

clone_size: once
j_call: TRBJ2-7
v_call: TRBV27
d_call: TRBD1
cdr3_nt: TGTGCCAGCAGTGTTACAGGGGGCGGCTCCTACGAGCAGTACTTC
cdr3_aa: CASSVTGGGSYEQYF

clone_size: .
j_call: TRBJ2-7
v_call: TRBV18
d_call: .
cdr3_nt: TGTGCCAGCTCACCCCATGAGGACTACGAGCAGTACTTC
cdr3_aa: CASSPHEDYEQYF

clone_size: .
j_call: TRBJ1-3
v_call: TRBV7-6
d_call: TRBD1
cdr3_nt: TGTGCCAGCAGCTTAGCCTGGACAGGAGACTCTGGAAACACCATATATTTT
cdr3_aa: CASSLAWTGDSGNTIYF

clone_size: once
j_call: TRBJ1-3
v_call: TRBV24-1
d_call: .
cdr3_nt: TGTGCCACCAGTGAAGGAAGGGGAAGAAACACCATATATTTT
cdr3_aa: CATSEGRGRNTIYF

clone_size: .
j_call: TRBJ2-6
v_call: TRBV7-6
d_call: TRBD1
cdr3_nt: TGTGCCAGCAGCCAACACCTCGACAGGGGGCAAGTTGGGGCCAACGTCCTGACTTTC
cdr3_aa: CASSQHLDRGQVGANVLTF

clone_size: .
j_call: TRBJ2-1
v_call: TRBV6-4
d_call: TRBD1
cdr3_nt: TGTGCCAGCAGTAATGGACAGGGGGCTAGAAATGAGCAGTTCTTC
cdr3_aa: CASSNGQGARNEQFF

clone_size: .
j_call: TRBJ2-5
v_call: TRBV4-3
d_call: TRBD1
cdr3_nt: TGCGCCAGCAGCCAAGACGACAGGGGACAAGAGACCCAGTACTTC
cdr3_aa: CASSQDDRGQETQYF

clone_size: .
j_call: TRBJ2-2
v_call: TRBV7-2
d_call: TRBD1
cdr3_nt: TGTGCCAGCAGCACACGACAGGGGATCGGGGAGCTGTTTTTT
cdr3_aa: CASSTRQGIGELFF

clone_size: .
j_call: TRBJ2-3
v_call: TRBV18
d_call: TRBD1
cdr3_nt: TGTGCCAGCTCACCCCGACAGGGGGCAGATACGCAGTATTTT
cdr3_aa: CASSPRQGADTQYF

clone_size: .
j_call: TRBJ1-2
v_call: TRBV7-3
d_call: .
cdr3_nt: TGTGCCAGCAGCTTAGGTACTGGGGGCGCTGGCTACACCTTC
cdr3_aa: CASSLGTGGAGYTF

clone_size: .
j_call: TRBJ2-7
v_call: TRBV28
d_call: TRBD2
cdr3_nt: TGTGCCAGCAGTCTAGCGGGAGGGTCCTACGAGCAGTACTTC
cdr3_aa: CASSLAGGSYEQYF

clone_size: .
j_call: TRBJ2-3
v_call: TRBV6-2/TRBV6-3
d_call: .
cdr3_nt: TGTGCCAGCAGTTCTTCTAAGGTTTTCGGGTATTCTAGCACAGATACGCAGTATTTT
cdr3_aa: CASSSSKVFGYSSTDTQYF

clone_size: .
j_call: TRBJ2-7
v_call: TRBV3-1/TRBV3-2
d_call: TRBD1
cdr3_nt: TGTGCCAGCAGCTTCTGGACAGGGATCGAGCAGTACTTC
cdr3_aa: CASSFWTGIEQYF

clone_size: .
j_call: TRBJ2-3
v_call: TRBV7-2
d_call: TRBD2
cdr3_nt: TGTGCCAGCAGCTCGCTTAGCGGGGTAACCACAGATACGCAGTATTTT
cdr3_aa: CASSSLSGVTTDTQYF

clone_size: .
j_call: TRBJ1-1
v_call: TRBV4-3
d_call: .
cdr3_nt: TGCGCCAGCAGCCAAGGTGACAGAAACACTGAAGCTTTCTTT
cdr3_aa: CASSQGDRNTEAFF

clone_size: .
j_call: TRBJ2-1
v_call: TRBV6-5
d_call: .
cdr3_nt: TGTGCCAGCATGCCAGGGTTCGGTAATGAGCAGTTCTTC
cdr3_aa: CASMPGFGNEQFF

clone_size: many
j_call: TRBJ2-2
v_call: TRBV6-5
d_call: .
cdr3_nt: TGTGCCAGCAGGGATGGGAGCGGGGAGCTGTTTTTT
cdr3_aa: CASRDGSGELFF

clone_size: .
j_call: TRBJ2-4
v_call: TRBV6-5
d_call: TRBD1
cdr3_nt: TGTGCCAGCAGTTTCATCTACAGGGGGCACAACATTCAGTACTTC
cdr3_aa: CASSFIYRGHNIQYF

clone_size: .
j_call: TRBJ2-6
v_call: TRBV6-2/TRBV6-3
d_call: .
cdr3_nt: TGTGCCAGCAGTTACTCTCAGGACTCCTCTGGGGCCAACGTCCTGACTTTC
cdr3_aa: CASSYSQDSSGANVLTF

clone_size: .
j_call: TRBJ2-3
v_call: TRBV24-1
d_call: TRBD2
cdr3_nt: TGTGCCACCAGTGATCCGGCAGCAGCGGGAGGCACAGATACGCAGTATTTT
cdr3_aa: CATSDPAAAGGTDTQYF

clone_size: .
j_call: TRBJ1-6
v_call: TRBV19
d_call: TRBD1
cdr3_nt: TGTGCCAGTCATGACAGGGTCGGTTCACCCCTCCACTTT
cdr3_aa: CASHDRVGSPLHF

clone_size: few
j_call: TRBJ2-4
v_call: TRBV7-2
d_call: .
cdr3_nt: TGTGCCAGCAGCCACAGGGAGGGGGTCAACATTCAGTACTTC
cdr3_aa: CASSHREGVNIQYF

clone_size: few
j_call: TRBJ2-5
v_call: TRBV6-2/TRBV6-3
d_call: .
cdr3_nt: TGTGCCAGCAGTTCCTTCTCTAGCACAGAGACCCAGTACTTC
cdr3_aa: CASSSFSSTETQYF

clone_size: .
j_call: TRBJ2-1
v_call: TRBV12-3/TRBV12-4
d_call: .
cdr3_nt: TGTGCCAGCAGATTGCGAGGGAATGAGCAGTTCTTC
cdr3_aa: CASRLRGNEQFF

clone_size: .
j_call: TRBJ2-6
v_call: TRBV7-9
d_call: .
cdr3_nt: TGTGCCAGCAGCTCGGACGTGGTGGAGGCTGGGGCCAACGTCCTGACTTTC
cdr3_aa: CASSSDVVEAGANVLTF

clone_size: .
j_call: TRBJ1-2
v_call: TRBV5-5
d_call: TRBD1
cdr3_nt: TGTGCCAGCAGCTTGGGTACAGGGGTGGGCTATGGCTACACCTTC
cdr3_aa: CASSLGTGVGYGYTF

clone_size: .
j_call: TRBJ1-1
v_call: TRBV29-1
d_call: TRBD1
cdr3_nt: TGCAGCGCTCGGGACAGAGGGAACACTGAAGCTTTCTTT
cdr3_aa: CSARDRGNTEAFF

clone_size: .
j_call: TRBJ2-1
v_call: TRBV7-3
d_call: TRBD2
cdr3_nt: TGTGCCAGCAGCTTTAACCCTAGCGGGAGGCTTCCCTACAATGAGCAGTTCTTC
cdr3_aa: CASSFNPSGRLPYNEQFF

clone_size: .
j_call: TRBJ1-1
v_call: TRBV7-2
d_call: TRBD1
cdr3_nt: TGTGCCAGCAGCTCACAACCATACAGGGGTTCGGGCACTGAAGCTTTCTTT
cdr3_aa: CASSSQPYRGSGTEAFF

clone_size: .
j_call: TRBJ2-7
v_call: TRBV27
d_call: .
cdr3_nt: TGTGCCAGCAGTCTAAATAGCGGTACCTACGAGCAGTACTTC
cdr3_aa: CASSLNSGTYEQYF

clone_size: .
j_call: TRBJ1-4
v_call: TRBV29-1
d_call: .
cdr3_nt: TGCAGCGTCACAGGGCCTAATGAAAAACTGTTTTTT
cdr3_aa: CSVTGPNEKLFF

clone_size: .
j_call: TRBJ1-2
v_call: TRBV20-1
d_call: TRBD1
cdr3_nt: TGCAGTGCTAGTGGGGACAGGTCTAACTATGGCTACACCTTC
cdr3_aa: CSASGDRSNYGYTF

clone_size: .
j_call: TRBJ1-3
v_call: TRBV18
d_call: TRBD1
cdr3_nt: TGTGCCAGCTCACCGGGGACAGTCGGAAACACCATATATTTT
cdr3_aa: CASSPGTVGNTIYF

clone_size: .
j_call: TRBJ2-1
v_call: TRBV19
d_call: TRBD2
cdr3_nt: TGTGCCAGTAGTGTAGGGACTAGCGGACCATCCTACAATGAGCAGTTCTTC
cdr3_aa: CASSVGTSGPSYNEQFF

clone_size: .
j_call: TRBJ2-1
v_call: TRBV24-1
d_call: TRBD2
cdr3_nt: TGTGCCACCACCCGGGGGGGAGGCCTCGACAATGAGCAGTTCTTC
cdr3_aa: CATTRGGGLDNEQFF

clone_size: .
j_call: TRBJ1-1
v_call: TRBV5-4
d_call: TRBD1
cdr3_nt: TGTGCCAGCACCAGACAGGGGAGGAACACTGAAGCTTTCTTT
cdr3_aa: CASTRQGRNTEAFF

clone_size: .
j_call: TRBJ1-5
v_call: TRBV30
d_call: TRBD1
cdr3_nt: TGTGCCTGGAGTGGAACAGGGGGCGGGGAGCCCCAGCATTTT
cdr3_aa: CAWSGTGGGEPQHF